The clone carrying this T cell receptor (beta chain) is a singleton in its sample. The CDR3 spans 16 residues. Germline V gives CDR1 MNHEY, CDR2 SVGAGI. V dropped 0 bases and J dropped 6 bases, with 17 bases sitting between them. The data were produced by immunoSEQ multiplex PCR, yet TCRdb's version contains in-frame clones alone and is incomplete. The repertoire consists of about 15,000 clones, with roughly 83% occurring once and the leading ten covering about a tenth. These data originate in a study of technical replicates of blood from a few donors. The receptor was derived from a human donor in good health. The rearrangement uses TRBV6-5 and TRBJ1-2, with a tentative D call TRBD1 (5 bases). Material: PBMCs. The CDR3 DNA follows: TGTGCCAGCAGTTACTCGACGGCCTCAGGGTCCCATGGCTACACCTTC. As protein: CASSYSTASGSHGYTF.